A selection of T cell receptor beta chains follows, all from one sample in a study of CD8+CD57+ T cells in acquired aplastic anemia. Via MiXCR, TCRdb re-called the reads, giving one row per CDR3 protein. The table lists about 210,000 distinct CDR3 sequences, over 60% of them singletons. Specimen: sorted CD4+, CD8+, or CD8+CD57+ T cells (not recorded which) from PBMCs. Every receptor here comes from a human donor in good health. Both conserved end residues are part of each CDR3. D genes are given only for firm matches. Expanded clones are given a class, and other clones once, few, many or no size at all.

TGTGCCAGCAGCTTGGAGGGACTAGCGGGAGCCTACGAGCAGTACTTC CASSLEGLAGAYEQYF many TRBJ2-7 TRBD2 TRBV5-8
TGTGCCATCAGTGCTCTCAGGGGTCTTCAATCCTACGAGCAGTACTTC CAISALRGLQSYEQYF . TRBJ2-7 . TRBV10-3
TGTGCCAGTAGTACCCGAAGGACGGATGGCTACACCTTC CASSTRRTDGYTF . TRBJ1-2 . TRBV19
TGCAGTGCTTCCTCGCCTCCGGCTTTCTTT CSASSPPAFF . TRBJ1-1 . TRBV20-1
TGCAGTGCTGATACTAGCGGTTCACAAGAGACCCAGTACTTC CSADTSGSQETQYF few TRBJ2-5 TRBD2 TRBV20-1
TGTGCCACCCAGGACGGCTCCGAAACTGAAGCTTTCTTT CATQDGSETEAFF . TRBJ1-1 . TRBV24-1
TGTGCCAGCAGCGTCCCGAACTACCCGAACACCGGGGAGCTGTTTTTT CASSVPNYPNTGELFF many TRBJ2-2 . TRBV9
TGTGCCAGCAGCTTCGAGATGCAGCAAGAGACCCAGTACTTC CASSFEMQQETQYF . TRBJ2-5 . TRBV7-2
TGTGCCAGTAGTATGGGGTCGCTCGAGGATACGCAGTATTTT CASSMGSLEDTQYF . TRBJ2-3 . TRBV19
TGTGCCAGTAGTACTGAATACGGGACGGTGGAAGAGACCCAGTACTTC CASSTEYGTVEETQYF many TRBJ2-5 . TRBV19
TGCGCCAGCAGCCCGGTAGGGGGGCAGGGCACAGATACGCAGTATTTT CASSPVGGQGTDTQYF . TRBJ2-3 . TRBV4-3
TGTGCCAGCAGCCCGCCGCGGGGGGGCCTTGAGACCCAGTACTTC CASSPPRGGLETQYF . TRBJ2-5 TRBD2 TRBV12-3/TRBV12-4
TGTGCCAGCGGACAGGCAGATACGCAGTATTTT CASGQADTQYF . TRBJ2-3 TRBD1 TRBV19
TGTGCCAGCAGTGAAGCCTCCCTACCAAATGAGCAGTTCTTC CASSEASLPNEQFF . TRBJ2-1 . TRBV6-1
TGCAGCGTTGAAATTGGGGTCAATGAGCAGTTCTTC CSVEIGVNEQFF . TRBJ2-1 . TRBV29-1
TGTGCCAGCAGCCCCGGGACAGCGGGGGGGGAGACCCAGTACTTC CASSPGTAGGETQYF . TRBJ2-5 TRBD2 TRBV5-6
TGTGCCACCCAAACAGGGGGCTCCTACGAGCAGTACTTC CATQTGGSYEQYF . TRBJ2-7 TRBD1 TRBV24-1
TGTGCCAGCAGTGGGGCCAACTACGAGCAGTACTTC CASSGANYEQYF many TRBJ2-7 . TRBV2
TGTGCCAGCAGTATAACCTCTATAGCGGGGGGACGCACAGATACGCAGTATTTT CASSITSIAGGRTDTQYF . TRBJ2-3 TRBD2 TRBV25-1
TGTGCCATCAGTGAATCGGTCGGGGACATCCAAGAGACCCAGTACTTC CAISESVGDIQETQYF . TRBJ2-5 . TRBV10-3
TGCAGTGCCACGCTTTTGGGGACAGCCTCTCAGCCCCAGCATTTT CSATLLGTASQPQHF . TRBJ1-5 TRBD1 TRBV20-1
TGTGCCAGCAGCTCCTCGGCGGGTACCGCGGCCACCTACGAGCAGTACTTC CASSSSAGTAATYEQYF many TRBJ2-7 . TRBV7-8
TGCAGTGCTAGAGATCTAGCGGGAGGGGGAGTCGCTGAAGCTTTCTTT CSARDLAGGGVAEAFF . TRBJ1-1 . TRBV20-1
TGTGCCAGCGCTGGGCTAGCAAATGAGCAGTTCTTC CASAGLANEQFF . TRBJ2-1 . TRBV9
TGCGCCAGCAGCCCCGCCGGGGGCAATGAGCAGTTCTTC CASSPAGGNEQFF . TRBJ2-1 . TRBV5-1
TGTGCCAGCAGCTCACAGGGTGGTAATTCACCCCTCCACTTT CASSSQGGNSPLHF . TRBJ1-6 . TRBV7-9
TGTGCCAGCAGCCCTCTAGCGTCGAGCCTCTACGAGCAGTACTTC CASSPLASSLYEQYF many TRBJ2-7 . TRBV7-6
TGTGCCAGCAGCTCTCCTTCGACTAGCGGGCGCCCCTACGAGCAGTACTTC CASSSPSTSGRPYEQYF . TRBJ2-7 TRBD2 TRBV7-8
TGTGCCAGCAGTGAATCCGTCGGCGGGAGTGGGGAGACCCAGTACTTC CASSESVGGSGETQYF . TRBJ2-5 TRBD2 TRBV25-1
TGTGCCAGCAGCCAAGGACAGTTTGAAGCTTTCTTT CASSQGQFEAFF many TRBJ1-1 . TRBV4-2
TGTGCCACCAGCAGAGACCGAGCGGAGACCCAGTACTTC CATSRDRAETQYF . TRBJ2-5 . TRBV15
TGTGCCAGCAGCCTTGGGGGGGAGAGCTCCTACGAGCAGTACTTC CASSLGGESSYEQYF . TRBJ2-7 TRBD2 TRBV4-2
TGTGCCAGCAGCATACCGACTCCCCAGCCCCAGCATTTT CASSIPTPQPQHF many TRBJ1-5 . TRBV28
TGTGCCAGTACAGGGGAAGGTGAAGCTTTCTTT CASTGEGEAFF . TRBJ1-1 TRBD1 TRBV27
TGTGCCAGCAGTTCGGGGCCATACTCCTACAATGAGCAGTTCTTC CASSSGPYSYNEQFF . TRBJ2-1 . TRBV12-3/TRBV12-4
TGTGCCAGCAGCTTAGAGACTGGAGGGGAGACCCAGTACTTC CASSLETGGETQYF many TRBJ2-5 . TRBV13
TGTGCCAGTAGTCCGGCGGACAGGGGGCAGCCCCAGCATTTT CASSPADRGQPQHF . TRBJ1-5 TRBD1 TRBV19
TGCAGCGTTGAACAGGGGGATACCTATGGCTACACCTTC CSVEQGDTYGYTF once TRBJ1-2 TRBD1 TRBV29-1
TGTGCCAGCAGTTACACACAGACAGGTGCCGAGCAGTACTTC CASSYTQTGAEQYF . TRBJ2-7 . TRBV6-5
TGCAGTGCTAGAGAAGGGGTGGTCTACGAGCAGTACTTC CSAREGVVYEQYF few TRBJ2-7 . TRBV20-1
TGTGCCAGCAGCGGGGGAGTGGCGGAATACTCCTACGAGCAGTACTTC CASSGGVAEYSYEQYF many TRBJ2-7 . TRBV9
TGTGCCAGCAGTTCCCCATTTCAGGGACACGAGCAGTACTTC CASSSPFQGHEQYF many TRBJ2-7 . TRBV11-3
TGTGCCACCCGGCTTCTTATGAGCAATCAGCCCCAGCATTTT CATRLLMSNQPQHF many TRBJ1-5 . TRBV27
TGTGCCAGCAGCTTAGAGCGGCGGGGGGACGAGCAGTACTTC CASSLERRGDEQYF . TRBJ2-7 TRBD2 TRBV7-6
TGCAGCGGCGTGACTAGCGGGGCTGGTAATGAGCAGTTCTTC CSGVTSGAGNEQFF few TRBJ2-1 TRBD2 TRBV29-1
TGTGCCAGCAGTTTAGACGGCGAGCAGTACTTC CASSLDGEQYF . TRBJ2-7 . TRBV2
TGTGCCAGCAGCCCCAGTCCCGGACACAATCAGCCCCAGCATTTT CASSPSPGHNQPQHF once TRBJ1-5 . TRBV9
TGTGCCAGCAGTGAGTCGGGTGGGCAGATTGAGCAGTTCTTC CASSESGGQIEQFF . TRBJ2-1 . TRBV2
TGTGCCATCAGTGATTTAAGGGCAAGCGAGACCCAGTACTTC CAISDLRASETQYF . TRBJ2-5 . TRBV10-3
TGTGCCAGCAGCTTTGACTCTAACACAGATACGCAGTATTTT CASSFDSNTDTQYF . TRBJ2-3 . TRBV7-9
TGTGCCAGCAGTTACACGGCTGGAGGGACCCAGCATTTT CASSYTAGGTQHF . TRBJ1-5 . TRBV2
TGCAGTGCCCCAACTTTTCGACAGGGAGGGGACGAGCAGTACTTC CSAPTFRQGGDEQYF . TRBJ2-7 . TRBV20-1
TGTGCCAGCAGCCCCGGGAGTTATAATTCACCCCTCCACTTT CASSPGSYNSPLHF few TRBJ1-6 . TRBV9
TGTGCCAGCACCCGGGACAGGGTTAACACTGAAGCTTTCTTT CASTRDRVNTEAFF . TRBJ1-1 TRBD1 TRBV2
TGTGCCAGCAGACGGACTAGCGGGGGATACGAGCAGTACTTC CASRRTSGGYEQYF few TRBJ2-7 TRBD2 TRBV7-9
TGTGCCAGTAGTATAGTGGGGGGGGACACAGATACGCAGTATTTT CASSIVGGDTDTQYF once TRBJ2-3 TRBD2 TRBV19
TGCAGTGCAACGAAGGGACAGGCGAACACTGAAGCTTTCTTT CSATKGQANTEAFF . TRBJ1-1 TRBD1 TRBV20-1
TGTGCCAGCAGTACATCCAGGAGCTCCTACAATGAGCAGTTCTTC CASSTSRSSYNEQFF many TRBJ2-1 . TRBV27
TGTGCCAGCAGCGTAGAGGGGGCGCAGGTCCACACCTTC CASSVEGAQVHTF . TRBJ1-2 TRBD1 TRBV9